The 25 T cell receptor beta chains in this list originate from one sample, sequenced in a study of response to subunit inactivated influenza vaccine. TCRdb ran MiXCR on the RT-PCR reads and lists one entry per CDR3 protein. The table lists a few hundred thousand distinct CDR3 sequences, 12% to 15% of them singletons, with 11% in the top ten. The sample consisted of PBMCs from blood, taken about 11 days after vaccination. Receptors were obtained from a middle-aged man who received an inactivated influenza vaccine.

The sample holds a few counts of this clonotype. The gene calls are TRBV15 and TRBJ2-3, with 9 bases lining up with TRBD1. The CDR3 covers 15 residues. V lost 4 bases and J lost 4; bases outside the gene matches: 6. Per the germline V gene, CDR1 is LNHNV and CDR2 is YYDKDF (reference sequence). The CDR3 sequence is CATSKDRGGADTQYF. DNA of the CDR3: TGTGCCACCAGCAAGGACAGGGGTGGCGCAGATACGCAGTATTTT.

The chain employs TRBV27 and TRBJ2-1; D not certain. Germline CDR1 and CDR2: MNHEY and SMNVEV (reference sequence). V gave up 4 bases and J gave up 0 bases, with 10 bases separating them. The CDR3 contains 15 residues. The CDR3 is CASSSVMSSYNEQFF. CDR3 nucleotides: TGTGCCAGCAGTTCCGTAATGAGCTCCTACAATGAGCAGTTCTTC.

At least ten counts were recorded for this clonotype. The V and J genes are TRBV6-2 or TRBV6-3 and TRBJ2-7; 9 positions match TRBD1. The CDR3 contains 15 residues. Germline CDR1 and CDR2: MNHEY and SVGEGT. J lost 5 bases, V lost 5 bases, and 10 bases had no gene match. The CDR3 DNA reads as TGTGCCAGCAGTCAATCCGGGACAGGGACCCACGAGCAGTACTTC. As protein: CASSQSGTGTHEQYF.

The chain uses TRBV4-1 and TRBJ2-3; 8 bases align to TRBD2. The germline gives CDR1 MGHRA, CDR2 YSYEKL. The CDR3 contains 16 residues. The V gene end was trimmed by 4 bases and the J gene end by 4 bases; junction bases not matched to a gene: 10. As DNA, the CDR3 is TGCGCCAGCAGCCCACTCGGGGGGGCCCGATCAGATACGCAGTATTTT. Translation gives CASSPLGGARSDTQYF.

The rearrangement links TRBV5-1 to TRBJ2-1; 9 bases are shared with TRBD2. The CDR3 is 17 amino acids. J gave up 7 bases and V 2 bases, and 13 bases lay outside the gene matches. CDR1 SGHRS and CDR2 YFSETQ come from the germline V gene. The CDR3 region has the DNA TGCGCCAGCAGCTTAGGGTTGAGTAGCGGGGGTCTAAATGAGCAGTTCTTC. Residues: CASSLGLSSGGLNEQFF.

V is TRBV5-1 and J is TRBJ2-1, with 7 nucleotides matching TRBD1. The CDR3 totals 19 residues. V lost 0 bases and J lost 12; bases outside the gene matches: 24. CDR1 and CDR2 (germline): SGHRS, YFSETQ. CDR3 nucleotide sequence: TGCGCCAGCAGCTTGGCCCCGGCCGAGACAGGGCCCTTTTCAGGCGGGCAGTTCTTC. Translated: CASSLAPAETGPFSGGQFF.

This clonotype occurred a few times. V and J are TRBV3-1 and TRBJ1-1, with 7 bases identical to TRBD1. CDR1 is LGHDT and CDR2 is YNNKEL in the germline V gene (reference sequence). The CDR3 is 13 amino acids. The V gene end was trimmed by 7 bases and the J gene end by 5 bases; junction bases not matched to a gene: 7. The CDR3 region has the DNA TGTGCCAGCAACCCAGGGGGAAGGACTGAAGCTTTCTTT. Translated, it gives CASNPGGRTEAFF.

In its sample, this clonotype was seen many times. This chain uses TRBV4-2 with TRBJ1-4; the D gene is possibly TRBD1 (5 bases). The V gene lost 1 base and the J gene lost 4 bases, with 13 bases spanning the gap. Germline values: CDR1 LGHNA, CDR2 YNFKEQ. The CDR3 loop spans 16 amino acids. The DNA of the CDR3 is TGTGCCAGCAGCCAAGTTGTGGGGCGGAGTAATGAAAAACTGTTTTTT. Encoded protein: CASSQVVGRSNEKLFF.

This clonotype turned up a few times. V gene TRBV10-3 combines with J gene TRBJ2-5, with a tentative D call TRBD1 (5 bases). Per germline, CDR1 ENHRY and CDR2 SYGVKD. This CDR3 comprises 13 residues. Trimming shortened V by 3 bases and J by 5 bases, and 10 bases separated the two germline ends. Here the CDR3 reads CAISDSPGETQYF. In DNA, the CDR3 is TGTGCCATCAGTGATTCCCCAGGGGAGACCCAGTACTTC.

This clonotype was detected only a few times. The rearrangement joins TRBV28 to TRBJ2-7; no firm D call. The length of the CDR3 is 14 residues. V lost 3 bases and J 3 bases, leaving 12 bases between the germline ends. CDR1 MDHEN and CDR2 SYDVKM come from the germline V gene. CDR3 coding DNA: TGTGCCAGCAGTTTGATTCACAGAGACTACGAGCAGTACTTC. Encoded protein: CASSLIHRDYEQYF.

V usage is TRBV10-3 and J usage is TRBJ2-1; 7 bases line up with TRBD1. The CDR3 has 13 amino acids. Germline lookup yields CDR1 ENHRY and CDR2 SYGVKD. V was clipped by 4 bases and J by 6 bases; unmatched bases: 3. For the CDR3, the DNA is TGTGCCATCAGTGGGGCAGGGGGCAATGAGCAGTTCTTC. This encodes CAISGAGGNEQFF.

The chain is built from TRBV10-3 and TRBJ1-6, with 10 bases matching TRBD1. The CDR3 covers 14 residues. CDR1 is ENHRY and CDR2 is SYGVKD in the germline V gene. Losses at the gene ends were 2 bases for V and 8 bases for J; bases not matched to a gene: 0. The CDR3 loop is CAISEDRGHSPLHF. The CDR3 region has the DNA TGTGCCATCAGTGAGGACAGGGGGCATTCACCCCTCCACTTT.

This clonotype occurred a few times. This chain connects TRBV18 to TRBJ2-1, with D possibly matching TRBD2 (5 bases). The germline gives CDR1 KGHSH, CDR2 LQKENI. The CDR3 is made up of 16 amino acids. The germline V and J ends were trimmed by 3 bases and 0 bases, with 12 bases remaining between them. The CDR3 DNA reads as TGTGCCAGCTCACCTGAGCGGTCGAGCTCCTACAATGAGCAGTTCTTC. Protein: CASSPERSSSYNEQFF.

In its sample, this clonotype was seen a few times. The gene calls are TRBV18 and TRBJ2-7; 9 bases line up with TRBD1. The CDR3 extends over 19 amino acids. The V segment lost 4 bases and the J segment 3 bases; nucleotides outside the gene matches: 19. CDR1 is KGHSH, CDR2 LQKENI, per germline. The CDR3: CASSLGQGRLRHSNYEQYF. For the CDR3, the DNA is TGTGCCAGCTCACTAGGACAGGGGCGCTTAAGACACTCGAACTACGAGCAGTACTTC.

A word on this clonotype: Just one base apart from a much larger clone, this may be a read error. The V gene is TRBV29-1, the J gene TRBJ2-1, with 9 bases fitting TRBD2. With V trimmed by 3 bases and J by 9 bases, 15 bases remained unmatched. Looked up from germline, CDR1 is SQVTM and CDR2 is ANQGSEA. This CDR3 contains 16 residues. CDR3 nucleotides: TGCAGCGTTGATGGTAGCGGGAGTGGAGATTTGGCTGAGCAGTTCTTC. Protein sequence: CSVDGSGSGDLAEQFF.

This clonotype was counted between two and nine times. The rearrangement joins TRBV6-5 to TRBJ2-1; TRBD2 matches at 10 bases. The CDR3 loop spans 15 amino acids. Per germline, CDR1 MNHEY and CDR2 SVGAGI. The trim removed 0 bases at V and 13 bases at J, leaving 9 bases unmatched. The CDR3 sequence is CASSYSLTGTSEQFF. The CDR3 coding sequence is TGTGCCAGCAGTTACTCCTTGACCGGGACTAGCGAACAGTTCTTC.

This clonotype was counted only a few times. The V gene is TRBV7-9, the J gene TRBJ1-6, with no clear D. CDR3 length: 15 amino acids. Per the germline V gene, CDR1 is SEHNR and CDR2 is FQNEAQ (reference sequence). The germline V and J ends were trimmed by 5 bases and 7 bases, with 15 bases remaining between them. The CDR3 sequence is CASSPGTLRNSPLHF. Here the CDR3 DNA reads TGTGCCAGCAGCCCAGGTACCCTGAGGAATTCACCCCTCCACTTT.

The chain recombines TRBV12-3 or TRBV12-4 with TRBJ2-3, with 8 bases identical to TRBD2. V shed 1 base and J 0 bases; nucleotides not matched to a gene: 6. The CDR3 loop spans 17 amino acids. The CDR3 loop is CASSLGVLAESTDTQYF. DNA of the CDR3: TGTGCCAGCAGTTTAGGGGTACTAGCGGAGAGCACAGATACGCAGTATTTT.

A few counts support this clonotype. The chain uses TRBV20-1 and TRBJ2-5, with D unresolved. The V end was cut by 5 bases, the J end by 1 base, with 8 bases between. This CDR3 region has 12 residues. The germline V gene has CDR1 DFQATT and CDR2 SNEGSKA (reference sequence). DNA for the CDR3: TGCAGTGCTTTTCCCGGCCAAGAGACCCAGTACTTC. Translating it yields CSAFPGQETQYF.

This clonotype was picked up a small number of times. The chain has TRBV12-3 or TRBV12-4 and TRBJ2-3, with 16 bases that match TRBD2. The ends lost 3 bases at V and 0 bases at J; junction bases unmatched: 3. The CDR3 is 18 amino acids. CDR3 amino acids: CASSFKGLAGGSTDTQYF. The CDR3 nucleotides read TGTGCCAGCAGTTTTAAGGGACTAGCGGGGGGGAGCACAGATACGCAGTATTTT.

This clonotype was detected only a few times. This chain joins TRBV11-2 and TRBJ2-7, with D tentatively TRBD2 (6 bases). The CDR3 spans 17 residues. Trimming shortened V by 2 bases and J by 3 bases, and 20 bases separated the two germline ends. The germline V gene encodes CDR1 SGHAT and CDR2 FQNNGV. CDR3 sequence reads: CASSLSPWRDSSYEQYF. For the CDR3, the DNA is TGTGCCAGCAGCTTATCACCGTGGCGGGACTCAAGCTACGAGCAGTACTTC.

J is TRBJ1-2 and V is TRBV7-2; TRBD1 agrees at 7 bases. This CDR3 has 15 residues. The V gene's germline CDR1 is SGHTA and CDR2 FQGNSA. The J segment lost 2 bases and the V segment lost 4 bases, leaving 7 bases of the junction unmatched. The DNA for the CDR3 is TGTGCCAGCAGCTGGGACCACAGGGGAAACTATGGCTACACCTTC. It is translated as CASSWDHRGNYGYTF.

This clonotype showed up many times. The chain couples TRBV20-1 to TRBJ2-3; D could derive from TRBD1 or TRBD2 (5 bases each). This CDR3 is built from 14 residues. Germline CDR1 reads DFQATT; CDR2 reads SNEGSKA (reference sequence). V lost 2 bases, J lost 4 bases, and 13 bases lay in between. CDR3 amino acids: CSARRQSGADTQYF. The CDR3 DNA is TGCAGTGCTAGAAGACAGTCCGGGGCAGATACGCAGTATTTT.

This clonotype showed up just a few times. Here the CDR3 reads CASSQATGLAGADEQYF. In DNA form, the CDR3 reads TGTGCCAGCAGCCAAGCCACTGGACTAGCGGGAGCAGACGAGCAGTACTTC. The V call is TRBV14, the J call TRBJ2-7; 13 bases are a match to TRBD2. This CDR3 comprises 17 residues. V lost 1 base to trimming and J lost 5 bases; unmatched junction nucleotides: 8. Germline V CDR1 and CDR2: SGHDN, FVKESK. The variable domain in full, with the rest retrieved from reference TRBV14 and TRBJ2-7, is EAGVTQFPSHSVIEKGQTVTLRCDPISGHDNLYWYRRVMGKEIKFLLHFVKESKQDESGMPNNRFLAERTGGTYSTLKVQPAELEDSGVYFCASSQATGLAGADEQYFGPGTRLTVT.

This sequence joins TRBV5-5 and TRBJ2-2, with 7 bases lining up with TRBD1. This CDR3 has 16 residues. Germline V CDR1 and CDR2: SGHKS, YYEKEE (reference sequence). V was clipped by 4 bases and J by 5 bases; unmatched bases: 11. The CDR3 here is CASSLDRVGLTGELFF. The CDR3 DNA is TGTGCCAGCAGCCTCGACAGGGTTGGATTAACCGGGGAGCTGTTTTTT.